This TCR beta chain originates from a study of blood T cell repertoires in COVID-19. Background on the study: Sources were T cells, B-cell-depleted T cells, or PBMCs; the material itself was cDNA or gDNA.

Original analysis: Quantification of nucleated cells was approximated via reference gene primer amplification. Method: immunoSEQ multiplex PCR; TCRdb's copy keeps in-frame clones and lacks some. The V and J calls and clone size come from that table; D and trimming were worked out from the DNA. Here the sample spans 250,000 or so clones, approximately 89% being singletons. V dropped 2 bases and J dropped 8; count of bases not matched to a gene: 5. Germline V lookup: CDR1 SNHLY, CDR2 FYNNEI. The CDR3 has 14 residues. Grouping used clinical history reported by participants in a survey and questionnaire. It was within 2 weeks before study entry that exposed participants met a COVID-19 case.

The chain has TRBV2 and TRBJ2-2, with 7 bases lining up with TRBD2. Specimen: PBMCs or T cells enriched from blood (not recorded which). The clonotype comes from a woman between 40 and 50 years old who had been exposed to COVID-19. CDR3 residues: CASSENAGRGELFF. The CDR3, as DNA: TGTGCCAGCAGTGAAAACGCCGGGAGGGGGGAGCTGTTTTTT.